By frequency, the clone carrying this T cell receptor beta chain is medium-sized. This sample was included in a study of synovial regulatory T cells in juvenile arthritis. The method was immunoSEQ multiplex PCR; TCRdb's version includes in-frame clones alone and lacks a portion of them. The specimen's table records around 9,500 clones. The germline V gene has CDR1 SGHVS and CDR2 FQNEAQ. CDR3 size: 14 residues. This entry has no DNA. The sequence came from a donor aged 2-35 years with juvenile idiopathic arthritis. Sequenced input: Treg cells from blood. The subset denotes: remaining (HLA-DR-negative) circulating blood Treg cells. The rearrangement joins TRBV7-8 to TRBJ1-3; TCRdb names TRBD1, which stays unverified in the absence of DNA. This CDR3 is CASSQDRVENTIYF. Full variable domain (remainder filled in from reference TRBV7-8 and TRBJ1-3): GAGVSQSPRYKVAKRGQDVALRCDPISGHVSLFWYQQALGQGPEFLTYFQNEAQLDKSGLPSDRFFAERPEGSVSTLKIQRTQQEDSAVYLCASSQDRVENTIYFGEGSWLTVV.